This TCR beta chain was sequenced for a study of T cell repertoires in cytomegalovirus infection. As for the study in general: TCR beta signatures that were public indicated CMV infection and matching HLA type.

The V end lost 0 bases, the J end lost 1 base, and 9 bases lay between the germline ends. Germline V gene data show CDR1 as MNHEY and CDR2 as SMNVEV (reference sequence). This CDR3 region has 15 residues. TCRdb used MiXCR to reprocess the reads, holding one entry per CDR3 protein. Counted here are around 530,000 distinct CDR3 sequences, 15% to 20% occurring once; the ten biggest clones make up roughly a quarter. Many counts were recorded for this clonotype. The sequence derives from a human donor in good health (CMV status not recorded). Some clones in this sample may be carry-over from other donors' samples. This chain connects TRBV27 to TRBJ1-1; D is uncertain. The sample taken for sequencing was CD8+ T cells from PBMCs. Written as DNA, the CDR3 is TGTGCCAGCAGTTTATCTAGGCAGAAGAACACTGAAGCTTTCTTT. Its protein product is CASSLSRQKNTEAFF.